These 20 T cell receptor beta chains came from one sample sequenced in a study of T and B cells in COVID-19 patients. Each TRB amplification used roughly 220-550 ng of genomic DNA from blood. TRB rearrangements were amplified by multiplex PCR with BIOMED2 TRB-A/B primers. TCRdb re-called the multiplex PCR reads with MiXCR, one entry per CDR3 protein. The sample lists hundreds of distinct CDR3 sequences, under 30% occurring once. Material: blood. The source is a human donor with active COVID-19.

The CDR3 region has the DNA TGTGCCAGTAGTATGGACACCGGCAATGAGCAGTTCTTC. This gives the protein CASSMDTGNEQFF. The chain uses TRBV19 and TRBJ2-1, with D possibly being TRBD1 (5 bases). From germline, CDR1 is LNHDA and CDR2 SQIVND (reference sequence). CDR3 length equals 13 residues. V was trimmed by 3 bases and J by 6 bases, leaving 9 bases between them.

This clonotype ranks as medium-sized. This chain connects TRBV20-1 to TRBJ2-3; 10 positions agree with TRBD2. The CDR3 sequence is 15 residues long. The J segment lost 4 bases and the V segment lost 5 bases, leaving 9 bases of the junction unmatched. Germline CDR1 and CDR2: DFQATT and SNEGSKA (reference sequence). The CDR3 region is CSASSASGSSDTQYF. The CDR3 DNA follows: TGCAGTGCTTCATCGGCTAGCGGGAGCTCAGATACGCAGTATTTT.

The CDR3 region is CASQNSGHRNTGELFF. The CDR3 DNA reads TGTGCCAGCCAGAATTCGGGACATAGGAACACCGGGGAGCTGTTTTTT. The V gene is TRBV2, the J gene TRBJ2-2, with D maybe TRBD1 (6 bases). V was pared by 8 bases and J by 1 base, with 17 bases between. The CDR3 totals 16 residues. Germline V lookup: CDR1 SNHLY, CDR2 FYNNEI.

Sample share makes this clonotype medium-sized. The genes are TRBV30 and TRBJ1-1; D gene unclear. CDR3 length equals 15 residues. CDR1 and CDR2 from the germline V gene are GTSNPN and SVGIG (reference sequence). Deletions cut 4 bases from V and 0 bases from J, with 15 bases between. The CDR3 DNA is TGTGCCTGGACCCACCAAAAGGGCTTGAACACTGAAGCTTTCTTT. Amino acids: CAWTHQKGLNTEAFF.

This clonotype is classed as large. For the CDR3, the DNA is TGTGCCACTTCCTACACTGGGGGCTTCTACGAGCAGTACTTC. This gives the protein CATSYTGGFYEQYF. The chain recombines TRBV6-2 or TRBV6-3 with TRBJ2-7, with D maybe TRBD1 (6 bases). The CDR3 runs 14 residues. V dropped 10 bases and J dropped 3 bases, with 19 bases sitting between them. Per germline, CDR1 MNHEY and CDR2 SVGEGT.

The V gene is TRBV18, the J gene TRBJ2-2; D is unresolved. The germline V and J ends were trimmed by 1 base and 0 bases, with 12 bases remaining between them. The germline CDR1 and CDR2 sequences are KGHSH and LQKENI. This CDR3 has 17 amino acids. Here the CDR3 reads CASSPQPPTSNTGELFF. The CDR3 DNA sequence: TGTGCCAGCTCACCACAGCCCCCAACCTCGAACACCGGGGAGCTGTTTTTT.

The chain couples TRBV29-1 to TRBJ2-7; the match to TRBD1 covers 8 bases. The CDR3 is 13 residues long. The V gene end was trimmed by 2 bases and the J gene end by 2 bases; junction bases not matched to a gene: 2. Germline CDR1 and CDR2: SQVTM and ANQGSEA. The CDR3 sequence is CSVERQGPYEQYF. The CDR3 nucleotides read TGCAGCGTTGAACGACAGGGGCCCTACGAGCAGTACTTC.

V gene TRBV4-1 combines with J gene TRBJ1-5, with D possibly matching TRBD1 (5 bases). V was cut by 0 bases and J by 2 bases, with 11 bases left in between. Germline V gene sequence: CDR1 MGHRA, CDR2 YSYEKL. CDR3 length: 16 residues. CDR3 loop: CASSQDGGFGNQPQHF. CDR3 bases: TGCGCCAGCAGCCAAGATGGGGGGTTTGGCAATCAGCCCCAGCATTTT.

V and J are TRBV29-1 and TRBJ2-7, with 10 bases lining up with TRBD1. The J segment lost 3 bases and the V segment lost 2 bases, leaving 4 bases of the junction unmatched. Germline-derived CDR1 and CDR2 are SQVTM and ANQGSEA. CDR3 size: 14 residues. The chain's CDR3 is CSVERQGADYEQYF. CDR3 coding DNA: TGCAGCGTTGAACGACAGGGGGCGGACTACGAGCAGTACTTC.

The CDR3 DNA reads as TGTGCCAGCTGCCTTAGAGCGGGGGGGCCCTGCACAGATACGCAGTATTTT. Its protein is CASCLRAGGPCTDTQYF. The chain combines TRBV12-3 or TRBV12-4 with TRBJ2-3; 10 bases are a match to TRBD2. The CDR3 covers 17 residues. The V gene end was trimmed by 8 bases and the J gene end by 1 base; junction bases not matched to a gene: 12.

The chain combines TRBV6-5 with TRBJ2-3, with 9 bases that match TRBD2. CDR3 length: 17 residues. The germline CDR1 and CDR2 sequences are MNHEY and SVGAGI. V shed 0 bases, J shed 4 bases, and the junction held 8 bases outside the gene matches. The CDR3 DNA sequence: TGTGCCAGCAGTTACTCGGCTAGCGGGGAGGCTCCAGATACGCAGTATTTT. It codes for CASSYSASGEAPDTQYF.

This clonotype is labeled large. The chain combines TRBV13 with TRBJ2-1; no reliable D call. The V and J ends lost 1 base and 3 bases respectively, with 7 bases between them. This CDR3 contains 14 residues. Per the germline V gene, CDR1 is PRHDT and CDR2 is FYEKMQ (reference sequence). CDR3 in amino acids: CASSLEGVYNEQFF. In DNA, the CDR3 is TGTGCCAGCAGCTTAGAAGGCGTCTACAATGAGCAGTTCTTC.

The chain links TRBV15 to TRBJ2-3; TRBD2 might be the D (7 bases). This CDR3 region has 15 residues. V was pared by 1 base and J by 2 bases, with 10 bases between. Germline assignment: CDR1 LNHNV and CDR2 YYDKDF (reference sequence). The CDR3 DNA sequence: TGTGCCACCAGCAGAGGGGGGGGCGACACAGATACGCAGTATTTT. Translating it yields CATSRGGGDTDTQYF.

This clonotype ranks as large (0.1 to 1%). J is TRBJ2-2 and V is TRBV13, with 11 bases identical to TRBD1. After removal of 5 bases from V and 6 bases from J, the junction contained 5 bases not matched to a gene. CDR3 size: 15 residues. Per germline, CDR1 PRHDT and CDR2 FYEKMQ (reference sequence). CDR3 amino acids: CASSEEGQGAGELFF. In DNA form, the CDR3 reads TGTGCCAGCAGCGAGGAGGGACAGGGGGCCGGGGAGCTGTTTTTT.

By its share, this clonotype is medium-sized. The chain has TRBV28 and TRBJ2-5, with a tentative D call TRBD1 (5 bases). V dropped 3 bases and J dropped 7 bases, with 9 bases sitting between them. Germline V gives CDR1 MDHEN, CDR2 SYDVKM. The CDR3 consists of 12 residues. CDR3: CASSLPQGTQYF. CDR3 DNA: TGTGCCAGCAGTTTGCCGCAGGGGACCCAGTACTTC.

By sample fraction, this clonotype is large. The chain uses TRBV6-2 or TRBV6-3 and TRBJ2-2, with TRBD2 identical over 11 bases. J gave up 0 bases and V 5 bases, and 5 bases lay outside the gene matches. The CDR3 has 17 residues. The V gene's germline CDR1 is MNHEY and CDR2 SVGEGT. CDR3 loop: CASSRTSGYANTGELFF. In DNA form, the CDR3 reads TGTGCCAGCAGTCGGACTAGCGGGTACGCGAACACCGGGGAGCTGTTTTTT.

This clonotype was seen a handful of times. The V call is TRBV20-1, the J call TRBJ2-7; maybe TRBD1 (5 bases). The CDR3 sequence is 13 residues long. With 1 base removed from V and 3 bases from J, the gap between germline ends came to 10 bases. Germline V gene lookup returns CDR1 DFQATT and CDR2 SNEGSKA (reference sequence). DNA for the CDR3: TGCAGTGCTAGAGGTACCGACAGCTACGAGCAGTACTTC. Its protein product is CSARGTDSYEQYF.

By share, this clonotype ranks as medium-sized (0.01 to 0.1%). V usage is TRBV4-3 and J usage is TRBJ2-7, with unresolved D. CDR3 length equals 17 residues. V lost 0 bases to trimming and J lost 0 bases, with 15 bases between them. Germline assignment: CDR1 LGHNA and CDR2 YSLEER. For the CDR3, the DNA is TGCGCCAGCAGCCAAGACTTGACACTTACGGCCTCCTACGAGCAGTACTTC. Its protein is CASSQDLTLTASYEQYF.

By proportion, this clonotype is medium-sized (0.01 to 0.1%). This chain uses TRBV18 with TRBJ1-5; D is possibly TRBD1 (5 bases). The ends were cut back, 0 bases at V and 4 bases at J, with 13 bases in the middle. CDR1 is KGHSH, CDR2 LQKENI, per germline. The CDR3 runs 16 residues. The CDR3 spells CASSPPLGPVNQPQHF. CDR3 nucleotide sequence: TGTGCCAGCTCACCACCTCTGGGGCCCGTTAATCAGCCCCAGCATTTT.

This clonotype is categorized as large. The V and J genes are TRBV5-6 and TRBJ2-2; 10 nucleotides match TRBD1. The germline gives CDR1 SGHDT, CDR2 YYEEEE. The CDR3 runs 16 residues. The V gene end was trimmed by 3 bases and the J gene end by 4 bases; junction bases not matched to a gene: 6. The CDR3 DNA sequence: TGTGCCAGCAGCTACGGGACAGGGGATTTCACCGGGGAGCTGTTTTTT. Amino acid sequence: CASSYGTGDFTGELFF.